Shown below are 31 T cell receptor beta chains from a single sample sequenced in a study of cytomegalovirus exposure and HLA in healthy donors. A multiplex PCR was run with 60 Vbeta primers and 13 Jbeta primers. Measured with immunoSEQ multiplex PCR; TCRdb has only the in-frame clones, and not every one. The repertoire consists of about 200,000 clones, with about 80% occurring once and the leading ten covering around 3.6%. Sequenced: PBMCs. The receptor set was obtained from a man in his forties in good health and CMV-seropositive.

The chain recombines TRBV27 with TRBJ2-1; D gene uncertain. From germline, CDR1 is MNHEY and CDR2 SMNVEV (reference sequence). V lost 5 bases to trimming and J lost 6 bases, with 8 bases between them. The CDR3 has 12 residues. The CDR3 loop is CASSHASNEQFF. CDR3 DNA: TGTGCCAGCAGTCACGCGTCCAATGAGCAGTTCTTC.

This sequence joins TRBV18 and TRBJ2-7; possibly TRBD1 for D (6 bases). The CDR3 totals 13 residues. The V gene lost 6 bases and the J gene lost 2 bases, with 11 bases spanning the gap. The germline V gene has CDR1 KGHSH and CDR2 LQKENI. This chain's CDR3 is CASSPRDTYEQYF. DNA of the CDR3: TGTGCCAGCTCGCCTCGGGACACCTACGAGCAGTACTTC.

The V and J genes are TRBV7-9 and TRBJ2-1; D unresolved. V shed 5 bases and J shed 6 bases, with 20 bases lying between them. This CDR3 region has 16 residues. Germline loops: CDR1 SEHNR, CDR2 FQNEAQ (reference sequence). This chain's CDR3 is CASSADLGEHGNEQFF. Written as DNA, the CDR3 is TGTGCCAGCAGCGCGGATCTAGGTGAGCACGGCAATGAGCAGTTCTTC.

This clone has only one observation. The chain uses TRBV6-5 and TRBJ2-7; D unclear. This CDR3 comprises 14 residues. Germline CDR1 reads MNHEY; CDR2 reads SVGAGI. The CDR3 protein is CAFFKQKAAYEQYF. In DNA, the CDR3 is TGTGCTTTTTTCAAGCAGAAGGCGGCATACGAGCAGTACTTC.

V usage is TRBV9 and J usage is TRBJ2-7, with D possibly TRBD2 on 5 matching bases. Trimming shortened V by 3 bases and J by 5 bases, and 9 bases separated the two germline ends. The CDR3 totals 12 residues. Germline lookup yields CDR1 SGDLS and CDR2 YYNGEE. This CDR3 is CASSGGSDEQYF. The DNA for the CDR3 is TGTGCCAGCAGCGGTGGGAGTGACGAGCAGTACTTC.

This clone was seen only once. The V gene is TRBV29-1, the J gene TRBJ1-1; TRBD1 matches at 8 bases. From germline, CDR1 is SQVTM and CDR2 ANQGSEA. The CDR3 has 13 residues. The V gene end was trimmed by 7 bases and the J gene end by 1 base; junction bases not matched to a gene: 5. The CDR3 loop reads CSAQGAENTEAFF. As DNA, the CDR3 is TGCAGCGCGCAGGGGGCGGAGAACACTGAAGCTTTCTTT.

V is TRBV2 and J is TRBJ1-1, with D possibly TRBD1 on 6 matching bases. V was shortened by 2 bases and J by 7 bases, with 14 bases between the two germline ends. Germline CDR1 SNHLY, CDR2 FYNNEI. This CDR3 spans 14 amino acids. The chain's CDR3 is CASSESRTEFEAFF. DNA for the CDR3: TGTGCCAGCAGTGAATCTAGGACAGAGTTTGAAGCTTTCTTT.

V and J are TRBV6-5 and TRBJ2-7, with D possibly TRBD1 on 5 matching bases. This CDR3 has 13 residues. V was clipped by 8 bases and J by 2 bases, with 13 bases between them. Germline CDR1 is MNHEY and CDR2 is SVGAGI. The CDR3 DNA sequence: TGTGCCAGCTTAGGGGCGGCTGCCTACGAGCAGTACTTC. Protein sequence: CASLGAAAYEQYF.

V gene TRBV6-5 combines with J gene TRBJ2-4; a weak D match, TRBD1 (5 bases). Trimming left V 2 bases short and J 1 base short, with 9 bases between. The germline V gene has CDR1 MNHEY and CDR2 SVGAGI. This CDR3 contains 15 residues. CDR3 in DNA: TGTGCCAGCAGTTACGGGCAGGGCGCCAAAAACATTCAGTACTTC. Encoded protein: CASSYGQGAKNIQYF.

The chain has TRBV6-6 and TRBJ1-2; D remains unclear. Germline values: CDR1 MNHNY, CDR2 SVGAGI (reference sequence). Trimming removed 2 bases from V and 8 bases from J, with 12 bases in between. There are 13 residues in the CDR3. The CDR3 region is CASSYSGVGGYTF. The CDR3 DNA sequence: TGTGCCAGCAGTTACAGCGGGGTGGGAGGCTACACCTTC.

The CDR3 reads CASSYSDAGIDTQYF. The CDR3 coding sequence is TGTGCCAGCAGTTACTCGGATGCGGGGATAGATACGCAGTATTTT. The chain carries TRBV6-6 and TRBJ2-3; perhaps TRBD2 as D (6 bases). V lost 0 bases and J 5 bases, leaving 12 bases between the germline ends. The CDR3 length is 15 residues. Germline V gene lookup returns CDR1 MNHNY and CDR2 SVGAGI (reference sequence).

The V call is TRBV7-2, the J call TRBJ2-5; D ambiguous. Trimming removed 0 bases at V and 1 base at J, with 9 bases between. The CDR3 extends over 15 amino acids. CDR1 is SGHTA, CDR2 FQGNSA, per germline. CDR3 nucleotide sequence: TGTGCCAGCAGCTTAGCGACACAGATCCAAGAGACCCAGTACTTC. Protein: CASSLATQIQETQYF. Full variable domain (rest looked up from reference TRBV7-2 and TRBJ2-5): GAGVSQSPSNKVTEKGKDVELRCDPISGHTALYWYRQSLGQGLEFLIYFQGNSAPDKSGLPSDRFSAERTGGSVSTLTIQRTQQEDSAVYLCASSLATQIQETQYFGPGTRLLVL.

The V and J genes are TRBV7-9 and TRBJ2-7, with TRBD1 matching over 7 bases. This CDR3 region has 12 residues. CDR1 is SEHNR and CDR2 is FQNEAQ in the germline V gene (reference sequence). Trimming cost V 5 bases and J 6 bases; bases outside gene matches: 4. Here the CDR3 DNA reads TGTGCCAGCAGCACCTACAGGGGCGAGCAGTACTTC. Protein: CASSTYRGEQYF.

This chain connects TRBV18 to TRBJ2-3, with D tentatively TRBD2 (5 bases). This CDR3 is 14 amino acids long. Trimming shortened V by 1 base and J by 5 bases, and 10 bases separated the two germline ends. Germline assignment: CDR1 KGHSH and CDR2 LQKENI. CDR3: CASSPRPAGDTQYF. DNA of the CDR3: TGTGCCAGCTCACCACGACCGGCGGGAGATACGCAGTATTTT.

V is TRBV28 and J is TRBJ2-7, with D possibly being TRBD1 (6 bases). This CDR3 spans 14 amino acids. The V gene's germline CDR1 is MDHEN and CDR2 SYDVKM. Between the trimmed V and J ends, which lost 8 bases and 6 bases, there was a span of 20 bases. CDR3 nucleotides: TGTGCCAGCGAGAACCGGGACATGGGCCTCGAGCAGTACTTC. Its translation: CASENRDMGLEQYF.

The chain combines TRBV15 with TRBJ2-1; 7 nucleotides match TRBD1. Trimming cost V 5 bases and J 0 bases; bases outside gene matches: 4. Germline loops: CDR1 LNHNV, CDR2 YYDKDF (reference sequence). The length of the CDR3 is 15 residues. The chain's CDR3 is CATSLGDSSYNEQFF. In DNA form, the CDR3 reads TGTGCCACCAGCTTAGGGGACAGCTCCTACAATGAGCAGTTCTTC.

The chain's CDR3 is CASSNPGQQIYGYTF. The CDR3, as DNA: TGTGCCAGCAGCAATCCGGGACAGCAAATCTATGGCTACACCTTC. The genes are TRBV21-1 and TRBJ1-2; TRBD1 reflects the table's D call only, with no check against the DNA. TRBV21-1 is termed a pseudogene. The CDR3 is made up of 15 amino acids.

V usage is TRBV25-1 and J usage is TRBJ2-3; 12 nucleotides align to TRBD2. J gave up 14 bases and V 6 bases, and 12 bases lay outside the gene matches. The length of the CDR3 is 14 residues. Germline V gene sequence: CDR1 MGHDK, CDR2 SYGVNS. The CDR3 region has the DNA TGTGCCAGCAGCGATACTAGCGGGAGGTATGATCCGTATTTT. This gives the protein CASSDTSGRYDPYF.

A remark on this clone: An end of the junction does not agree with germline; a read error may underlie this. This rearrangement joins TRBV7-9 to TRBJ1-3; no firm D call. The CDR3 is 18 residues long. Germline V gene sequence: CDR1 SEHNR, CDR2 FQNEAQ (reference sequence). The CDR3 region is CSSINLWEAAGSGNTIYF. As DNA, the CDR3 is TGTTCCAGCATCAATCTCTGGGAGGCGGCGGGCTCTGGAAACACCATATATTTT.

This chain connects TRBV2 to TRBJ2-1, with 10 bases matching TRBD1. Germline lookup yields CDR1 SNHLY and CDR2 FYNNEI. This CDR3 is 16 amino acids long. Losses at the gene ends were 6 bases for V and 10 bases for J; bases not matched to a gene: 15. The CDR3 is CASRHQTADRGQEQFF. The CDR3 DNA sequence: TGTGCCAGCAGACACCAAACAGCAGACAGGGGGCAGGAGCAGTTCTTC.

V and J are TRBV7-7 and TRBJ2-2, with 8 bases aligning to TRBD1. Germline CDR1 is SSHAT and CDR2 is FNYEAQ (reference sequence). J lost 4 bases, V lost 5 bases, and 6 bases had no gene match. The CDR3 is 15 residues long. The CDR3 DNA is TGTGCCAGCAGCCCTCGGACAGGGATCACCGGGGAGCTGTTTTTT. Translation gives CASSPRTGITGELFF.

With respect to this clone: Other nucleotide sequences from this sample produce the same CDR3. The genes are TRBV7-9 and TRBJ2-1; D not resolved. There are 12 residues in the CDR3. The germline V gene encodes CDR1 SEHNR and CDR2 FQNEAQ (reference sequence). Trimming cost V 3 bases and J 6 bases, with 6 bases left between them. For the CDR3, the DNA is TGTGCCAGCAGCTTCTGGAGCAATGAGCAGTTCTTC. Amino acids: CASSFWSNEQFF.

The chain is built from TRBV29-1 and TRBJ2-3, with D hard to call. V gave up 5 bases and J gave up 0 bases, with 6 bases separating them. Germline V gives CDR1 SQVTM, CDR2 ANQGSEA. This CDR3 comprises 12 residues. CDR3 residues: CSVPKSTDTQYF. The CDR3 nucleotides are TGCAGCGTTCCCAAAAGCACAGATACGCAGTATTTT.

This chain links TRBV7-2 with TRBJ2-5, with D possibly being TRBD2 (5 bases). The CDR3 totals 15 residues. The germline V and J ends were trimmed by 1 base and 0 bases, with 9 bases remaining between them. Per the germline V gene, CDR1 is SGHTA and CDR2 is FQGNSA. The CDR3: CASSLDPGYQETQYF. Here the CDR3 DNA reads TGTGCCAGCAGCTTAGATCCGGGGTACCAAGAGACCCAGTACTTC.

This sequence joins TRBV5-1 and TRBJ2-5; 9 nucleotides line up with TRBD1. V trimming: 0 bases; J trimming: 4 bases; junction bases outside the gene matches: 7. From germline, CDR1 is SGHRS and CDR2 YFSETQ. The length of the CDR3 is 16 residues. The CDR3 nucleotides read TGCGCCAGCAGCTTGGAATATGGGACAGGGACAGAGACCCAGTACTTC. Translation: CASSLEYGTGTETQYF.

The gene calls are TRBV5-1 and TRBJ1-6, with a weak D call TRBD1 (5 bases). The germline CDR1 and CDR2 sequences are SGHRS and YFSETQ. This CDR3 spans 15 amino acids. Trimming took off 4 bases at V and 8 bases at J, with 16 bases between the two ends. Here the CDR3 reads CASSQGKQLHSPLHF. The DNA for the CDR3 is TGCGCCAGCAGCCAGGGAAAACAGCTGCATTCACCCCTCCACTTT.

This CDR3 reads CASSFGQGARETQYF. As DNA, the CDR3 is TGTGCCAGCAGTTTTGGTCAGGGGGCTCGGGAGACCCAGTACTTC. The chain combines TRBV28 with TRBJ2-5; 8 bases match TRBD1. The germline V gene has CDR1 MDHEN and CDR2 SYDVKM. This CDR3 is 15 amino acids long. With 3 bases clipped from V and 5 bases from J, the junction kept 8 bases outside the gene matches.

Comments on this clone: Other DNA sequences in the same sample also yield this CDR3. The chain uses TRBV4-1 and TRBJ2-3; 8 nucleotides align to TRBD2. Germline CDR1 is MGHRA and CDR2 is YSYEKL. The CDR3 is made up of 15 amino acids. The trim removed 2 bases at V and 6 bases at J, leaving 7 bases unmatched. The CDR3 DNA follows: TGCGCCAGCAGCCAATCTAGCGGGTATACTGATACGCAGTATTTT. Encoded protein: CASSQSSGYTDTQYF.

This clone was picked up a small number of times. V usage is TRBV4-1 and J usage is TRBJ1-1; D is possibly TRBD1 (5 bases). Germline CDR1 reads MGHRA; CDR2 reads YSYEKL. The CDR3 is 14 amino acids. V gave up 4 bases and J gave up 1 base, with 10 bases separating them. As DNA, the CDR3 is TGCGCCAGCAGCCCTATGGGGGGGAACACTGAAGCTTTCTTT. The encoded protein is CASSPMGGNTEAFF.

The rearrangement uses TRBV5-6 and TRBJ2-3; the match to TRBD1 covers 7 bases. Germline V gene sequence: CDR1 SGHDT, CDR2 YYEEEE. The J segment lost 0 bases and the V segment lost 3 bases, leaving 4 bases of the junction unmatched. There are 15 residues in the CDR3. CDR3 sequence (DNA): TGTGCCAGCAGCTGGACAGGAACTAGCACAGATACGCAGTATTTT. Its translation: CASSWTGTSTDTQYF.

The CDR3 here is CASSGQMNTGELFF. The CDR3 DNA is TGCGCCAGCAGTGGGCAGATGAACACCGGGGAGCTGTTTTTT. This rearrangement joins TRBV10-2 to TRBJ2-2; D is unclear. V was pared by 4 bases and J by 1 base, with 7 bases between. Germline lookup yields CDR1 WSHSY and CDR2 SAAADI. The CDR3 extends over 14 amino acids.